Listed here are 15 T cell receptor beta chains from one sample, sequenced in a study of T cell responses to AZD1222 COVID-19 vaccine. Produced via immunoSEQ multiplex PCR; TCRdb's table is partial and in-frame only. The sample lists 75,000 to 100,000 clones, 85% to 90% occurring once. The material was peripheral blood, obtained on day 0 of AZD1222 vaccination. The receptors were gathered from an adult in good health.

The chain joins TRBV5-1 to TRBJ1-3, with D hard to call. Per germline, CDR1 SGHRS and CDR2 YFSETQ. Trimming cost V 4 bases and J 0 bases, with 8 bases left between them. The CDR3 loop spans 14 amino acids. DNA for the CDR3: TGCGCCAGCAGCAGGCGAGACTCTGGAAACACCATATATTTT. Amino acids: CASSRRDSGNTIYF.

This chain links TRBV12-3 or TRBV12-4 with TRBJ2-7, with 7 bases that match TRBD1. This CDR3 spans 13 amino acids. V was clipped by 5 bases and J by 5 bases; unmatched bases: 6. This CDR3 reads CASSGRGGDEQYF. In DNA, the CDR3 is TGTGCCAGCAGTGGGAGAGGGGGCGACGAGCAGTACTTC.

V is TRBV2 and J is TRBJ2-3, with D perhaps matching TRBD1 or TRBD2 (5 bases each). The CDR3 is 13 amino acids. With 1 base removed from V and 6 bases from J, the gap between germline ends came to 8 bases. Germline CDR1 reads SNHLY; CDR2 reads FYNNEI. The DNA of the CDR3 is TGTGCCAGCAGTGAAGACTGGGGGGATACGCAGTATTTT. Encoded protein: CASSEDWGDTQYF.

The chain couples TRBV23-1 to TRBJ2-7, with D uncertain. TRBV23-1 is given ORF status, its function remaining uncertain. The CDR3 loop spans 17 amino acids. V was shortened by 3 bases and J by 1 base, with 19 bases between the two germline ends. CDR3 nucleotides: TGCGCCAGCAGTCACCCCGTTATGACGAAACGGTCCTACGAGCAGTACTTC. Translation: CASSHPVMTKRSYEQYF.

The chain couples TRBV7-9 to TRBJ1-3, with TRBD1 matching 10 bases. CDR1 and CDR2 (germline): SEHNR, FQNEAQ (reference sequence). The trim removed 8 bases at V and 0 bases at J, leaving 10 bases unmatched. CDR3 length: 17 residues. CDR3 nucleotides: TGTGCCAGCCCGGGGGACAGGGGCTTCAACTCTGGAAACACCATATATTTT. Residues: CASPGDRGFNSGNTIYF.

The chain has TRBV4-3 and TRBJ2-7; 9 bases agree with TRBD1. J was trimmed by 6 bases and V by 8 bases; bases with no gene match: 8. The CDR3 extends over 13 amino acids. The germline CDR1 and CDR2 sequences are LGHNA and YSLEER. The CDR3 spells CASGATGGGEQYF. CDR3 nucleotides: TGCGCCAGCGGCGCTACAGGGGGCGGCGAGCAGTACTTC.

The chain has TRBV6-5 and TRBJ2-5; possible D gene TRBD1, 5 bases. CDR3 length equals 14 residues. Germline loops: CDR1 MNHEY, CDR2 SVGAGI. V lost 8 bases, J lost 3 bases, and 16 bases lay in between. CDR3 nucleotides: TGTGCCAGCTCCGTAGACAGTGGTGAAGAGACCCAGTACTTC. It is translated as CASSVDSGEETQYF.

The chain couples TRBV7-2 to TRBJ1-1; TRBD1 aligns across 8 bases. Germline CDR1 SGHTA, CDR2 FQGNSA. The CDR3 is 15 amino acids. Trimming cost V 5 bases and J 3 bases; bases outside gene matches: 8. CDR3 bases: TGTGCCAGCAGCCACCTGGACAGGGAATACACTGAAGCTTTCTTT. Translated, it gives CASSHLDREYTEAFF. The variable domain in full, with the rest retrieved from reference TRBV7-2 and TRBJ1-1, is GAGVSQSPSNKVTEKGKDVELRCDPISGHTALYWYRQSLGQGLEFLIYFQGNSAPDKSGLPSDRFSAERTGGSVSTLTIQRTQQEDSAVYLCASSHLDREYTEAFFGQGTRLTVV.

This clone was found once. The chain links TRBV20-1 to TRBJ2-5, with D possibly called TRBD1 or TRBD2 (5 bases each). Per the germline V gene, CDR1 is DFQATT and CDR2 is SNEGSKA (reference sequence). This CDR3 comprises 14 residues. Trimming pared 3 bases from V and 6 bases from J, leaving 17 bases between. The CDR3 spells CSASLGENIQTQYF. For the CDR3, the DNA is TGCAGTGCTAGTCTGGGGGAGAATATCCAGACCCAGTACTTC.

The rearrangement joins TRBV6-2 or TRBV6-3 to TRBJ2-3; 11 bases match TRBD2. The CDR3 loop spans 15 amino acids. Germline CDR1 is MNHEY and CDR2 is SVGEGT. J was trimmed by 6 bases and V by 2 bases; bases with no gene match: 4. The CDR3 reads CASSYGTSGADTQYF. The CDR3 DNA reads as TGTGCCAGCAGTTACGGGACTAGCGGCGCGGATACGCAGTATTTT.

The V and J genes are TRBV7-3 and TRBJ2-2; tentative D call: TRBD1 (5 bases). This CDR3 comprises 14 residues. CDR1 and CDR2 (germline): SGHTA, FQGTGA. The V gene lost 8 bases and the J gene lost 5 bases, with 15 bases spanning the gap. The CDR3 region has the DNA TGTGCCAGCGGGGCCCCCGCGATGACCGGGGAGCTGTTTTTT. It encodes CASGAPAMTGELFF.

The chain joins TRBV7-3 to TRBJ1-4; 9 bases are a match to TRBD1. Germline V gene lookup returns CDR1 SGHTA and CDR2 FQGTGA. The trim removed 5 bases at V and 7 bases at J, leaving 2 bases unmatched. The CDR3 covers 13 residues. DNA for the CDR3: TGTGCCAGCAGCCCGGGACAGGGTGAAAAACTGTTTTTT. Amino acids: CASSPGQGEKLFF.

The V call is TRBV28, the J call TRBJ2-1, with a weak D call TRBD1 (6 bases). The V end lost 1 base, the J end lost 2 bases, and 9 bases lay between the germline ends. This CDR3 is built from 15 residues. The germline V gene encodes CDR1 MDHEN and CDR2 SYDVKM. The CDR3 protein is CASSLYRATYNEQFF. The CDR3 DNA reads TGTGCCAGCAGTTTATACAGGGCGACCTACAATGAGCAGTTCTTC.

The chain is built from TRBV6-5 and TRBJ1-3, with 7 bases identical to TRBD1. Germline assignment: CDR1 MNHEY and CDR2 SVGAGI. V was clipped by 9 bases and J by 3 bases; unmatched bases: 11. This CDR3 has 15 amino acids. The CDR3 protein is CASSRTGKSGNTIYF. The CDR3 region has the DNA TGTGCCAGTTCCAGGACAGGAAAAAGTGGAAACACCATATATTTT.

The DNA of the CDR3 is TGTGCCAGCTCACCAGGCTACGAGCAGTACTTC. Amino acid sequence: CASSPGYEQYF. The V and J genes are TRBV18 and TRBJ2-7; D gene uncertain. The ends were cut back, 2 bases at V and 3 bases at J, with 2 bases in the middle. The CDR3 is made up of 11 amino acids. CDR1 and CDR2 (germline): KGHSH, LQKENI. The full variable domain, completed using reference TRBV18 and TRBJ2-7, is NAGVMQNPRHLVRRRGQEARLRCSPMKGHSHVYWYRQLPEEGLKFMVYLQKENIIDESGMPKERFSAEFPKEGPSILRIQQVVRGDSAAYFCASSPGYEQYFGPGTRLTVT.